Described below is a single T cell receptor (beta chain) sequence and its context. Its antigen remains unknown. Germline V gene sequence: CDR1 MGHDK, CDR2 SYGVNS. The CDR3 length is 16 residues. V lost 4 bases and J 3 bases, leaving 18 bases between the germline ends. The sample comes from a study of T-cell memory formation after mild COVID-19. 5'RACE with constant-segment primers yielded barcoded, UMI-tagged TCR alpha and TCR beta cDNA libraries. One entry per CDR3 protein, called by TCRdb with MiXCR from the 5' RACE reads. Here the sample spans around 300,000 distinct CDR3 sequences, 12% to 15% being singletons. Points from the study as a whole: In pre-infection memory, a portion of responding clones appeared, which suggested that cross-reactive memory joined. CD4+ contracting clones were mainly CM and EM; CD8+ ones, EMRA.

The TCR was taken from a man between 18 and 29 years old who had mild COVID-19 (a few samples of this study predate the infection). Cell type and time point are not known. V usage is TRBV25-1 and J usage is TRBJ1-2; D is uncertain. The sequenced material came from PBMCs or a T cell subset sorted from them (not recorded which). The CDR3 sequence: CASSANRASAHYGYTF. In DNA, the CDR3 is TGTGCCAGCAGTGCAAACCGGGCCTCTGCCCACTATGGCTACACCTTC.